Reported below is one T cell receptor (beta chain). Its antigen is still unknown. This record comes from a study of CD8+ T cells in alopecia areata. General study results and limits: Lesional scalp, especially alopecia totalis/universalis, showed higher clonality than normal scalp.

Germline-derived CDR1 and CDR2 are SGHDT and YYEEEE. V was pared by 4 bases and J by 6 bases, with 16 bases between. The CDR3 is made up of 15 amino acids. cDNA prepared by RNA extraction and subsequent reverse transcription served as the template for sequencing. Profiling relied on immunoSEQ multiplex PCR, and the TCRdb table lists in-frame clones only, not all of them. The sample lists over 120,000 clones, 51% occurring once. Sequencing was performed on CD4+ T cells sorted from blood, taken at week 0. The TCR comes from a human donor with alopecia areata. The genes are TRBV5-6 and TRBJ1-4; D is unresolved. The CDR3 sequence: CASSPGLTSYEKLFF. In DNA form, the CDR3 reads TGTGCCAGCAGCCCAGGACTCACCTCTTATGAAAAACTGTTTTTT.